A selection of T cell receptor beta chains follows, all from one sample in a study of blood T cell repertoires in COVID-19. This table comes from immunoSEQ multiplex PCR, and its TCRdb copy is limited to in-frame clones, with some not included. The profile shows about 140,000 clones, around three quarters of them singletons. The material sequenced was peripheral blood. Receptors were obtained from a man between 60 and 75 years old with acute or convalescent COVID-19. CDR3s include the opening cysteine and the closing phenylalanine or tryptophan. D genes are given only for firm matches. A row's size may be missing; if present it is once, few, many or a size class.

size	D	J	V	CDR3	DNA
NA	NA	TRBJ1-1	TRBV30	CAWRTGGWGTEAFF	TGTGCCTGGAGGACGGGGGGGTGGGGCACTGAAGCTTTCTTT
NA	NA	TRBJ2-2	TRBV19	CASNGGRNTGELFF	TGTGCCAGTAATGGGGGCCGGAACACCGGGGAGCTGTTTTTT
few	TRBD1	TRBJ2-6	TRBV5-1	CASSLEPGQGAGANVLTF	TGCGCCAGCAGCTTGGAACCGGGACAGGGGGCTGGGGCCAACGTCCTGACTTTC
NA	TRBD2	TRBJ2-5	TRBV6-5	CASSHSGSGGETQYF	TGTGCCAGCAGCCATTCCGGGAGCGGGGGAGAGACCCAGTACTTC
NA	TRBD1	TRBJ1-6	TRBV30	CAWSPGQGGSPLHF	TGTGCCTGGAGTCCGGGACAGGGGGGATCACCCCTCCACTTT
NA	TRBD2	TRBJ2-1	TRBV6-5	CASSRLAGSNEQFF	TGTGCCAGCAGCCGGCTAGCGGGGAGCAATGAGCAGTTCTTC
NA	TRBD1	TRBJ1-5	TRBV7-2	CASSLGQGGGQPQHF	TGTGCCAGCAGCTTAGGACAGGGGGGAGGTCAGCCCCAGCATTTT
NA	NA	TRBJ2-1	TRBV27	CASSLSWAGALDEQFF	TGTGCCAGCAGTTTATCGTGGGCAGGGGCGTTGGATGAGCAGTTCTTC
NA	NA	TRBJ2-2	TRBV4-3	CASSLLLAVTGELFF	TGCGCCAGCAGCCTACTTCTAGCAGTCACCGGGGAGCTGTTTTTT
NA	TRBD1	TRBJ1-5	TRBV7-2	CASSMRDSSNQPQHF	TGTGCCAGCAGCATGAGGGACAGTAGCAATCAGCCCCAGCATTTT
NA	NA	TRBJ2-5	TRBV5-1	CASSLGADQETQYF	TGCGCCAGCAGCTTGGGGGCAGACCAAGAGACCCAGTACTTC
NA	TRBD2	TRBJ2-3	TRBV5-1	CASNVAGGGTDTQYF	TGCGCCAGCAACGTAGCGGGAGGAGGCACAGATACGCAGTATTTT
few	TRBD1	TRBJ2-2	TRBV5-1	CASSAGQGALTGELFF	TGCGCCAGCAGCGCCGGACAGGGGGCCCTCACCGGGGAGCTGTTTTTT
NA	NA	TRBJ2-2	TRBV30	CASITAGYTGELFF	TGTGCCTCTATTACTGCGGGGTACACCGGGGAGCTGTTTTTT
NA	NA	TRBJ2-4	TRBV28	CASSFDRTKNIQYF	TGTGCCAGCAGTTTTGACAGGACCAAAAACATTCAGTACTTC
few	NA	TRBJ1-2	TRBV28	CASTVKRGNGYTF	TGTGCCAGCACAGTGAAGAGGGGGAATGGCTACACCTTC
NA	NA	TRBJ1-4	TRBV5-6	CASSWGDAQTEKLFF	TGTGCCAGCAGCTGGGGAGACGCTCAAACCGAAAAACTGTTTTTT
NA	NA	TRBJ1-4	TRBV15	CATSPALWRVGEKLFF	TGTGCCACCAGCCCTGCCCTCTGGAGGGTAGGGGAAAAACTGTTTTTT
NA	TRBD1	TRBJ2-7	TRBV2	CASSEGTGEQYF	TGTGCCAGCAGTGAGGGGACAGGCGAGCAGTACTTC
NA	TRBD1	TRBJ2-3	TRBV5-1	CASREGQGGTDTQYF	TGCGCCAGCAGGGAGGGACAGGGGGGAACAGATACGCAGTATTTT
NA	TRBD1	TRBJ1-1	TRBV18	CASSPGQSNTEAFF	TGTGCCAGCTCCCCGGGACAGTCGAACACTGAAGCTTTCTTT
NA	NA	TRBJ2-3	TRBV7-8	CASSSQRNTDTQYF	TGTGCCAGCAGCTCCCAGCGGAACACAGATACGCAGTATTTT
NA	TRBD1	TRBJ1-6	TRBV18	CASSLDRGNSPLHF	TGTGCCAGCTCACTCGACAGGGGGAATTCACCCCTCCACTTT
NA	NA	TRBJ2-3	TRBV4-3	CASSQDSTDTQYF	TGCGCCAGCAGCCAAGACAGTACAGATACGCAGTATTTT
NA	TRBD2	TRBJ2-7	TRBV18	CASSPQGLAVSYEQYF	TGTGCCAGCTCACCGCAAGGACTAGCGGTCTCCTACGAGCAGTACTTC
NA	TRBD1	TRBJ2-7	TRBV7-2	CASSLYRTGSYEQYF	TGTGCCAGCAGCTTATATAGGACAGGTTCCTACGAGCAGTACTTC
NA	NA	TRBJ2-7	TRBV7-2	CASSSLTRSYEQYF	TGTGCCAGCAGCTCGTTGACTAGATCCTACGAGCAGTACTTC
NA	NA	TRBJ2-6	TRBV28	CASSLLGEGPGANVLTF	TGTGCCAGCAGTTTACTAGGGGAAGGTCCTGGGGCCAACGTCCTGACTTTC
NA	TRBD2	TRBJ2-2	TRBV24-1	CATSDPGLGELFF	TGTGCCACCAGTGATCCGGGACTAGGGGAGCTGTTTTTT
NA	NA	TRBJ1-2	TRBV4-3	CASSQAAGINYGYTF	TGCGCCAGCAGCCAGGCAGCCGGGATTAACTATGGCTACACCTTC
NA	TRBD1	TRBJ2-6	TRBV5-1	CASSLEGQGLGGANVLTF	TGCGCCAGCAGCTTGGAGGGACAGGGGTTAGGTGGGGCCAACGTCCTGACTTTC
NA	TRBD1	TRBJ1-2	TRBV28	CASSKSGTGSYGYTF	TGTGCCAGCAGCAAATCGGGGACAGGGAGCTATGGCTACACCTTC
NA	NA	TRBJ2-6	TRBV11-3	CASSPGTGSSGANVLTF	TGTGCCAGCAGCCCCGGTACAGGGAGCTCTGGGGCCAACGTCCTGACTTTC
NA	TRBD2	TRBJ2-3	TRBV5-1	CASSTLALSTDTQYF	TGCGCCAGCAGCACACTAGCGCTTAGCACAGATACGCAGTATTTT
NA	NA	TRBJ2-7	TRBV29-1	CSVAQTVLETYEQYF	TGCAGCGTTGCACAAACAGTTTTGGAAACCTACGAGCAGTACTTC